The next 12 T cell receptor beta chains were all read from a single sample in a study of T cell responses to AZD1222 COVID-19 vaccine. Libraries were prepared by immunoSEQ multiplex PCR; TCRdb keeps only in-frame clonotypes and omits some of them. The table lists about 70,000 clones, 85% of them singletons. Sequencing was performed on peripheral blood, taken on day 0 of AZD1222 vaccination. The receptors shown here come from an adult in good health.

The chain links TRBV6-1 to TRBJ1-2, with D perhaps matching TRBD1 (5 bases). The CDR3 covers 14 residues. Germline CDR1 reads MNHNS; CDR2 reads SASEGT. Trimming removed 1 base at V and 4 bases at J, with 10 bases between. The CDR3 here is CASSEGGLSYGYTF. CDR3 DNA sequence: TGTGCCAGCAGTGAAGGGGGCTTGAGCTATGGCTACACCTTC.

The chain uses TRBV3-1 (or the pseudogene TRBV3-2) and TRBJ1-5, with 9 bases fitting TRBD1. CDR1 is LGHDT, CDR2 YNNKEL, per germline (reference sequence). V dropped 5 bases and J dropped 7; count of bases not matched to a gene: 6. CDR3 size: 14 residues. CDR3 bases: TGTGCCAGCAGCAGGGACAGGGCGAGACAGCCCCAGCATTTT. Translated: CASSRDRARQPQHF.

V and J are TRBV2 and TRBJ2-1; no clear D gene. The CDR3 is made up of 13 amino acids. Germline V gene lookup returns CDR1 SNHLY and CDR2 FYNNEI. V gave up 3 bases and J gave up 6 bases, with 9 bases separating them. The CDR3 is CASSEQGFNEQFF. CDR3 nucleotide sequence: TGTGCCAGCAGTGAGCAAGGGTTCAATGAGCAGTTCTTC.

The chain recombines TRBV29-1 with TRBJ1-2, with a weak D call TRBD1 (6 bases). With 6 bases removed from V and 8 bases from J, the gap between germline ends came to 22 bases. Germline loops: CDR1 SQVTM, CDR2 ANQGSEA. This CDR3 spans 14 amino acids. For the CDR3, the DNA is TGCAGCGTGGGCCAGACAGGATCTTCGATGGGCTACACCTTC. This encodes CSVGQTGSSMGYTF.

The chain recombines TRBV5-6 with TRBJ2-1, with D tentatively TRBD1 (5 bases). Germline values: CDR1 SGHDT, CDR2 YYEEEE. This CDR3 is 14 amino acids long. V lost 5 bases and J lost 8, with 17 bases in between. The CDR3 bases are TGTGCCAGCAGTCCCATTGTCCAGGGCGATGAGCAGTTCTTC. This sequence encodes CASSPIVQGDEQFF.

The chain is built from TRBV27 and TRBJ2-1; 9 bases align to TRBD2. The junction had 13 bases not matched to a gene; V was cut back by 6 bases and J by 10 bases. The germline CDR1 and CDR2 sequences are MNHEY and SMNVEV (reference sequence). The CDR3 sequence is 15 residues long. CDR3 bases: TGTGCCAGCAGCAAGGGGTCTAGCGGGGTGCGGGAGCAGTTCTTC. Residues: CASSKGSSGVREQFF.

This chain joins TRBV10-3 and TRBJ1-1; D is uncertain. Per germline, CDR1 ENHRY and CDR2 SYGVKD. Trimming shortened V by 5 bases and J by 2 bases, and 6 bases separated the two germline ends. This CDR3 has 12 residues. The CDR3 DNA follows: TGTGCCATCAGTAACAGAAACACTGAAGCTTTCTTT. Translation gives CAISNRNTEAFF.

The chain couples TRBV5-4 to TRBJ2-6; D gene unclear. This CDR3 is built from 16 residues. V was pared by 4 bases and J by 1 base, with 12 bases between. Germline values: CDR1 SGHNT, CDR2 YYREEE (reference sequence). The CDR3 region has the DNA TGTGCCAGCAGCCAAGGGCAACCTTCTGGGGCCAACGTCCTGACTTTC. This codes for CASSQGQPSGANVLTF.

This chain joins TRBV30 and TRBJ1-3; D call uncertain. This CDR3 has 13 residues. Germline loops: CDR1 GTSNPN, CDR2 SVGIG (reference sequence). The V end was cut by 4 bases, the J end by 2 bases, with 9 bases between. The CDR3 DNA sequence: TGTGCCTGGATGATCCAGGCTGGAAACACCATATATTTT. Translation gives CAWMIQAGNTIYF.

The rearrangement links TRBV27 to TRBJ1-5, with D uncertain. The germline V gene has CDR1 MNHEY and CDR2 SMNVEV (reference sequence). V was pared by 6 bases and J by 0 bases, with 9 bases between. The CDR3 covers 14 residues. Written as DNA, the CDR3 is TGTGCCAGCAGCTCCATTTATAGCAATCAGCCCCAGCATTTT. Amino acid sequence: CASSSIYSNQPQHF.

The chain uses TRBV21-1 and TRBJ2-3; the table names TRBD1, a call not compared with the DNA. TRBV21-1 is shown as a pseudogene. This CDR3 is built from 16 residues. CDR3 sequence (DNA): TGTGCCAGCAGCACTGGACAGGGTGGGGACACAGATACGCAGTATTTT. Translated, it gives CASSTGQGGDTDTQYF.

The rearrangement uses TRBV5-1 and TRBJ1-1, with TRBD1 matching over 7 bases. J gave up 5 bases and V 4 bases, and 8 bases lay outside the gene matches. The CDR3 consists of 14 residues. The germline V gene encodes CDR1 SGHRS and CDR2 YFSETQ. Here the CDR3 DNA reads TGCGCCAGCAGCGGTGGACAGGCAGGGACTGAAGCTTTCTTT. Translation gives CASSGGQAGTEAFF.